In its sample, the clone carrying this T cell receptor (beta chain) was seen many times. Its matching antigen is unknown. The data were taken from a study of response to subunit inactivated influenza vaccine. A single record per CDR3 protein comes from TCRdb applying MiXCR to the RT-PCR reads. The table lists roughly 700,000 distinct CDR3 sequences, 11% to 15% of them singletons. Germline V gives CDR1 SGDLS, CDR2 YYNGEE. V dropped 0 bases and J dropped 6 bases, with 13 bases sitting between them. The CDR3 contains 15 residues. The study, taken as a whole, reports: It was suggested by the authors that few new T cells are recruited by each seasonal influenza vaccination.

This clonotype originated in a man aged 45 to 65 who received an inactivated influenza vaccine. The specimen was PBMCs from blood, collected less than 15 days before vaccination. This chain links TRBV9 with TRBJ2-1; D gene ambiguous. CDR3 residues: CASSVDEVGSNEQFF. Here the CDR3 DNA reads TGTGCCAGCAGCGTAGATGAGGTAGGGTCCAATGAGCAGTTCTTC.